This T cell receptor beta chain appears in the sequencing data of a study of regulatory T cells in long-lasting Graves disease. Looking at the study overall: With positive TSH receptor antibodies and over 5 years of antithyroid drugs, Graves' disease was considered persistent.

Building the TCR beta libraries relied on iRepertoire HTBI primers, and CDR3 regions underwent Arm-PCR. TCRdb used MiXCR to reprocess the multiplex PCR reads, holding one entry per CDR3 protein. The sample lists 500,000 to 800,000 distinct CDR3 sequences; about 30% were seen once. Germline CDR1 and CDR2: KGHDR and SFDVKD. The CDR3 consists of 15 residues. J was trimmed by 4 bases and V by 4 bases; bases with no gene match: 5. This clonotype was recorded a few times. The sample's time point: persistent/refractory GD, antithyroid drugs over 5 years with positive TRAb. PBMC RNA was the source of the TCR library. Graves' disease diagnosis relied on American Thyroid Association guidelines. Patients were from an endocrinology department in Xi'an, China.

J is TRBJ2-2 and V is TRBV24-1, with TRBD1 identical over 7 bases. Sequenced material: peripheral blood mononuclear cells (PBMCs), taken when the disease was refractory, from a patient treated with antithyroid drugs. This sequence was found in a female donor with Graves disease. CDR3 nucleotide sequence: TGTGCCACCAGTGACCCTGGGACAGCCACCGGGGAGCTGTTTTTT. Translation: CATSDPGTATGELFF.